The sample holds many counts of the clone carrying this T cell receptor beta chain. Antigen specificity is unknown. The sample belongs to a study of early T cells in non-severe SARS-CoV-2 infection. Overall study: Sequencing targeted bulk RNA from unsorted whole blood, leaving chains unpaired. The study's findings and limits: VDJdb-based matching was biased toward anti-spike CD8 responses and missed private and CD4 specificities.

Attachment of unique molecular identifiers was made to individual cDNA molecules. Each CDR3 protein gets one entry after TCRdb re-called the 5' RACE reads with MiXCR. The table lists approximately 80,000 distinct CDR3 sequences, roughly 12% of them singletons. CDR3 length: 14 amino acids. With V trimmed by 6 bases and J by 4 bases, 5 bases remained unmatched. Germline CDR1 LNHDA, CDR2 SQIVND (reference sequence). The chain links TRBV19 to TRBJ2-3; 9 bases line up with TRBD1. The starting material was whole blood, obtained at baseline. The sequence was collected from an adult who was a healthcare worker with PCR-confirmed SARS-CoV-2 infection or an uninfected control (not recorded which). The CDR3 DNA reads TGTGCCAGTAGCCACAGGGGGCACGCAGATACGCAGTATTTT. Its translation is CASSHRGHADTQYF.